These 25 T cell receptor beta chains share one sample of origin, sequenced in a study of cytomegalovirus exposure and HLA in healthy donors. In the PCR, 60 Vbeta and 13 Jbeta primers were used. Using immunoSEQ multiplex PCR, the repertoire was profiled, and TCRdb retains in-frame clones only, with some absent. Here the sample spans approximately 100,000 clones, about 80% being singletons. The sample was PBMCs. The source of these receptors is a female donor in good health and CMV-seropositive.

This sequence joins TRBV5-4 and TRBJ2-3, with 9 bases matching TRBD2. CDR3 length: 15 amino acids. Per the germline V gene, CDR1 is SGHNT and CDR2 is YYREEE (reference sequence). Unmatched junction bases numbered 3, after V lost 1 base and J lost 3 bases. This chain's CDR3 is CASSLTAGGTDTQYF. The CDR3 region has the DNA TGTGCCAGCAGCTTGACGGCGGGGGGGACAGATACGCAGTATTTT.

This clone was seen once. The chain combines TRBV19 with TRBJ2-1; 13 nucleotides agree with TRBD2. V lost 3 bases to trimming and J lost 8 bases; unmatched junction nucleotides: 19. Looked up from germline, CDR1 is LNHDA and CDR2 is SQIVND (reference sequence). The CDR3 runs to 20 residues. The CDR3 protein is CASSMGLLAGGPVKLHEQFF. The CDR3 DNA reads TGTGCCAGTAGTATGGGGTTACTAGCGGGGGGGCCGGTAAAACTTCATGAGCAGTTCTTC.

V and J are TRBV6-1 and TRBJ1-4, with TRBD1 matching 7 bases. CDR3 length equals 13 residues. V trimming: 1 base; J trimming: 11 bases; junction bases outside the gene matches: 4. CDR1 is MNHNS and CDR2 is SASEGT in the germline V gene. CDR3 nucleotides: TGTGCCAGCAGTGAAGTTCTAGGGGGCAAACTGTTTTTT. This sequence encodes CASSEVLGGKLFF.

The gene calls are TRBV30 and TRBJ1-3; D gene uncertain. Germline CDR1 and CDR2: GTSNPN and SVGIG (reference sequence). V was clipped by 3 bases and J by 0 bases, with 9 bases between them. There are 14 residues in the CDR3. The CDR3 DNA sequence: TGTGCCTGGAGGGAACCTAGCTCTGGAAACACCATATATTTT. This encodes CAWREPSSGNTIYF.

Comment on this clone: This same CDR3 is encoded by further DNA sequences in the sample. This chain uses TRBV18 with TRBJ2-7, with a tentative D call TRBD1 (5 bases). Germline V gene lookup returns CDR1 KGHSH and CDR2 LQKENI. V lost 2 bases and J lost 0, with 5 bases in between. The CDR3 totals 13 residues. This CDR3 reads CASSPDSSYEQYF. CDR3 in DNA: TGTGCCAGCTCACCAGACAGCTCCTACGAGCAGTACTTC.

This chain links TRBV5-1 with TRBJ2-7; TRBD2 might be the D (6 bases). The CDR3 is made up of 18 amino acids. Germline loops: CDR1 SGHRS, CDR2 YFSETQ. The ends were cut back, 0 bases at V and 5 bases at J, with 24 bases in the middle. The CDR3 sequence is CASSLAVIGGESADEQYF. For the CDR3, the DNA is TGCGCCAGCAGCTTGGCCGTCATAGGCGGGGAGTCGGCCGACGAGCAGTACTTC. Full variable domain (rest looked up from reference TRBV5-1 and TRBJ2-7): KAGVTQTPRYLIKTRGQQVTLSCSPISGHRSVSWYQQTPGQGLQFLFEYFSETQRNKGNFPGRFSGRQFSNSRSEMNVSTLELGDSALYLCASSLAVIGGESADEQYFGPGTRLTVT.

As to this clone: Other nucleotide sequences from this sample produce the same CDR3. V gene TRBV6-5 combines with J gene TRBJ1-2, with D possibly matching TRBD1 (5 bases). Germline V gene data show CDR1 as MNHEY and CDR2 as SVGAGI. The CDR3 extends over 13 amino acids. Trimming pared 6 bases from V and 6 bases from J, leaving 14 bases between. CDR3 DNA sequence: TGTGCCAGCAGCCTCGACAGACTCAATGGCTACACCTTC. It is translated as CASSLDRLNGYTF.

This chain uses TRBV6-1 with TRBJ2-1; D uncertain. The CDR3 has 15 residues. Trimming cost V 0 bases and J 13 bases, with 19 bases left between them. Germline V gives CDR1 MNHNS, CDR2 SASEGT. DNA for the CDR3: TGTGCCAGCAGTGAAGCGCTGTTAGCTGCCGATATACAGTTCTTC. Translating gives CASSEALLAADIQFF.

The V and J genes are TRBV27 and TRBJ2-2; TRBD2 aligns across 11 bases. Germline V gene data show CDR1 as MNHEY and CDR2 as SMNVEV (reference sequence). This CDR3 region has 16 residues. V lost 1 base and J lost 3; bases outside the gene matches: 1. This chain's CDR3 is CASSLWGLADTGELFF. As DNA, the CDR3 is TGTGCCAGCAGTTTATGGGGACTAGCGGACACCGGGGAGCTGTTTTTT.

This clone was detected once. The chain combines TRBV11-2 with TRBJ2-5; possible D gene TRBD1, 6 bases. In germline, CDR1 is SGHAT, CDR2 FQNNGV. This CDR3 comprises 13 residues. The germline V and J ends were trimmed by 7 bases and 1 base, with 10 bases remaining between them. The CDR3 DNA sequence: TGTGCCAGCACCCGACAGGTCCAAGAGACCCAGTACTTC. This encodes CASTRQVQETQYF.

The rearrangement joins TRBV7-6 to TRBJ1-2; 10 nucleotides agree with TRBD1. This CDR3 spans 14 amino acids. Germline CDR1 is SGHVS and CDR2 is FNYEAQ. The trim removed 5 bases at V and 8 bases at J, leaving 8 bases unmatched. This CDR3 reads CASSRMTGGDGYTF. In DNA, the CDR3 is TGTGCCAGCAGCCGTATGACAGGGGGCGACGGCTACACCTTC.

This chain links TRBV19 with TRBJ1-4; 7 bases are a match to TRBD1. This CDR3 contains 16 residues. CDR1 and CDR2 (germline): LNHDA, SQIVND (reference sequence). The junction had 11 bases not matched to a gene; V was cut back by 6 bases and J by 4 bases. CDR3 in DNA: TGTGCCAGTAGCCAAACCCTTCGACAGGGTAATGAAAAACTGTTTTTT. Amino acids: CASSQTLRQGNEKLFF.

V is TRBV5-1 and J is TRBJ1-4, with 10 bases identical to TRBD1. CDR3 length: 17 amino acids. Germline V gene lookup returns CDR1 SGHRS and CDR2 YFSETQ. J gave up 0 bases and V 1 base, and 3 bases lay outside the gene matches. CDR3 sequence (DNA): TGCGCCAGCAGCTTGTTTGGACAGGGGGCAACTAATGAAAAACTGTTTTTT. Translating gives CASSLFGQGATNEKLFF. Combining the CDR3 with reference TRBV5-1 and TRBJ1-4 gives the whole variable domain KAGVTQTPRYLIKTRGQQVTLSCSPISGHRSVSWYQQTPGQGLQFLFEYFSETQRNKGNFPGRFSGRQFSNSRSEMNVSTLELGDSALYLCASSLFGQGATNEKLFFGSGTQLSVL.

The chain combines TRBV6-1 with TRBJ1-5; D perhaps matches TRBD1 (5 bases). Germline V CDR1 and CDR2: MNHNS, SASEGT. The CDR3 contains 12 residues. V lost 4 bases and J lost 5, with 6 bases in between. CDR3 residues: CASSVRDQPQHF. The CDR3 DNA reads TGTGCCAGCAGTGTCAGGGATCAGCCCCAGCATTTT.

CDR3 in amino acids: CASSGGASGGKNIQYF. In nucleotides, the CDR3 is TGTGCCAGCAGCGGCGGAGCTAGCGGGGGAAAAAACATTCAGTACTTC. The chain employs TRBV9 and TRBJ2-4, with 10 bases fitting TRBD2. The ends lost 3 bases at V and 4 bases at J; junction bases unmatched: 7. In germline, CDR1 is SGDLS, CDR2 YYNGEE. The CDR3 spans 16 residues. The variable domain in full, with the rest retrieved from reference TRBV9 and TRBJ2-4, is DSGVTQTPKHLITATGQRVTLRCSPRSGDLSVYWYQQSLDQGLQFLIQYYNGEERAKGNILERFSAQQFPDLHSELNLSSLELGDSALYFCASSGGASGGKNIQYFGAGTRLSVL.

The V gene is TRBV7-2, the J gene TRBJ2-3; 8 nucleotides align to TRBD2. The germline CDR1 and CDR2 sequences are SGHTA and FQGNSA. The CDR3 is 19 residues long. V trimming: 3 bases; J trimming: 4 bases; junction bases outside the gene matches: 18. This CDR3 is CASSFRVGLANSRADTQYF. Written as DNA, the CDR3 is TGTGCCAGCAGCTTTAGGGTCGGACTAGCTAATTCCCGGGCAGATACGCAGTATTTT.

V gene TRBV4-2 combines with J gene TRBJ2-5; no clear D gene. V lost 2 bases and J lost 1, with 17 bases in between. The CDR3 has 17 residues. The germline gives CDR1 LGHNA, CDR2 YNFKEQ. CDR3 nucleotides: TGTGCCAGCAGCCAACCCACCCAGTTGGCGGCCCAAGAGACCCAGTACTTC. Residues: CASSQPTQLAAQETQYF.

The chain is built from TRBV7-2 and TRBJ2-6; 7 bases agree with TRBD1. Unmatched junction bases numbered 3, after V lost 2 bases and J lost 2 bases. The CDR3 loop spans 16 amino acids. The germline V gene has CDR1 SGHTA and CDR2 FQGNSA. CDR3 in amino acids: CASSLKGAPGANVLTF. CDR3 sequence (DNA): TGTGCCAGCAGCTTAAAGGGGGCGCCTGGGGCCAACGTCCTGACTTTC.

The V and J genes are TRBV6-5 and TRBJ1-2, with 11 bases fitting TRBD1. The CDR3 covers 15 residues. CDR1 is MNHEY and CDR2 is SVGAGI in the germline V gene. Trimming at V came to 2 bases and at J to 7 bases, leaving 6 bases not matched to a gene. The CDR3 nucleotides are TGTGCCAGCAGTTACCGGACAGGGGGCGATCGTGGCTACACCTTC. Translated, it gives CASSYRTGGDRGYTF.

The genes are TRBV5-6 and TRBJ2-3, with 7 bases aligning to TRBD1. With 4 bases clipped from V and 0 bases from J, the junction kept 5 bases outside the gene matches. The CDR3 has 15 residues. Germline V CDR1 and CDR2: SGHDT, YYEEEE. CDR3 DNA sequence: TGTGCCAGCAGCCTCACAGGGGCTAGCACAGATACGCAGTATTTT. Protein: CASSLTGASTDTQYF.

This clone was seen more than once but under ten times. The chain links TRBV27 to TRBJ2-1, with 7 bases fitting TRBD2. The CDR3 has 16 residues. Trimming removed 4 bases from V and 9 bases from J; junction bases left unmatched: 15. The germline CDR1 and CDR2 sequences are MNHEY and SMNVEV (reference sequence). In DNA, the CDR3 is TGTGCCAGCAGTTCCCGCCTAGCGGAAATCGGGGGTGAGCAGTTCTTC. Translated, it gives CASSSRLAEIGGEQFF.

The rearrangement joins TRBV19 to TRBJ2-2, with 10 positions matching TRBD1. V lost 11 bases and J lost 3; bases outside the gene matches: 6. This CDR3 region has 14 residues. Germline V CDR1 and CDR2: LNHDA, SQIVND (reference sequence). The CDR3 DNA follows: TGTGCCGCCCGGGACAGGGGACACACCGGGGAGCTGTTTTTT. It codes for CAARDRGHTGELFF.

This clone was recorded once. This chain connects TRBV4-3 to TRBJ1-5; maybe TRBD1 (5 bases). V shed 0 bases and J shed 1 base, with 16 bases lying between them. There are 18 residues in the CDR3. The germline gives CDR1 LGHNA, CDR2 YSLEER. CDR3 sequence: CASSQDPRGAVSNQPQHF. CDR3 nucleotide sequence: TGCGCCAGCAGCCAAGATCCCCGTGGGGCTGTAAGCAATCAGCCCCAGCATTTT.

V gene TRBV19 combines with J gene TRBJ2-2; the D gene is possibly TRBD1 (5 bases). V was shortened by 1 base and J by 9 bases, with 12 bases between the two germline ends. In germline, CDR1 is LNHDA, CDR2 SQIVND (reference sequence). The CDR3 consists of 14 residues. The DNA of the CDR3 is TGTGCCAGTAGTATAGGAGAGACAGTAAGGGAGCTGTTTTTT. Amino acid sequence: CASSIGETVRELFF.

This clone was counted between two and nine times. V usage is TRBV19 and J usage is TRBJ2-7, with 7 bases identical to TRBD1. This CDR3 spans 13 amino acids. J was trimmed by 3 bases and V by 5 bases; bases with no gene match: 4. Germline CDR1 and CDR2: LNHDA and SQIVND (reference sequence). The CDR3 DNA reads as TGTGCCAGTAGTTCGTACAGGGGCTACGAGCAGTACTTC. Protein sequence: CASSSYRGYEQYF.